Following are 32 T cell receptor beta chains from one sample sequenced in a study of shared clonotypes between healthy human individuals. Libraries were prepared by immunoSEQ multiplex PCR; TCRdb keeps only in-frame clonotypes and omits some of them. The profile shows about 490,000 clones, about 78% of them singletons. Input material: PBMCs. The receptors were gathered from a woman in her forties in good health. Some clones in this sample may be carry-over from other donors' samples.

Concerning this clone itself: The sample holds other DNA sequences that translate to the same CDR3. The CDR3 reads CASSLETGELFF. DNA of the CDR3: TGTGCCAGCAGCTTAGAAACCGGGGAGCTGTTTTTT. The rearrangement joins TRBV11-3 to TRBJ2-2, with D hard to call. This CDR3 has 12 amino acids. Germline-derived CDR1 and CDR2 are SGHNT and YENEEA. Trimming left V 0 bases short and J 5 bases short, with 1 base between.

This clone was counted ten times or more. The chain links TRBV5-1 to TRBJ2-7; no reliable D call. Germline assignment: CDR1 SGHRS and CDR2 YFSETQ. Trimming left V 0 bases short and J 2 bases short, with 12 bases between. The CDR3 covers 15 residues. CDR3 loop: CASSLGSGKTYEQYF. The CDR3 DNA reads as TGCGCCAGCAGCTTGGGTTCCGGAAAAACCTACGAGCAGTACTTC. The complete variable domain, with remaining parts taken from reference TRBV5-1 and TRBJ2-7, reads KAGVTQTPRYLIKTRGQQVTLSCSPISGHRSVSWYQQTPGQGLQFLFEYFSETQRNKGNFPGRFSGRQFSNSRSEMNVSTLELGDSALYLCASSLGSGKTYEQYFGPGTRLTVT.

The rearrangement joins TRBV5-1 to TRBJ1-2, with D uncertain. Trimming removed 4 bases at V and 8 bases at J, with 15 bases between. The CDR3 length is 13 residues. Germline values: CDR1 SGHRS, CDR2 YFSETQ. The CDR3 here is CASSPFLQEGYTF. For the CDR3, the DNA is TGCGCCAGCAGCCCCTTTCTCCAAGAGGGCTACACCTTC.

As for this clone: The sample has other DNA sequences that encode this CDR3 too. The CDR3: CAWSVRGQPQHF. CDR3 sequence (DNA): TGTGCCTGGAGTGTACGAGGGCAGCCCCAGCATTTT. The genes are TRBV30 and TRBJ1-5; no definite D call. Germline-derived CDR1 and CDR2 are GTSNPN and SVGIG (reference sequence). CDR3 length: 12 amino acids. Between the trimmed V and J ends, which lost 0 bases and 7 bases, there was a span of 7 bases.

This chain links TRBV9 with TRBJ1-3; D gene uncertain. Germline values: CDR1 SGDLS, CDR2 YYNGEE. The CDR3 length is 13 residues. V dropped 4 bases and J dropped 0 bases, with 5 bases sitting between them. CDR3 sequence reads: CASSPPSGNTIYF. The DNA of the CDR3 is TGTGCCAGCAGCCCACCCTCTGGAAACACCATATATTTT.

The chain carries TRBV6-6 and TRBJ2-1; D ambiguous. This CDR3 is built from 12 residues. From germline, CDR1 is MNHNY and CDR2 SVGAGI (reference sequence). V was shortened by 8 bases and J by 6 bases, with 11 bases between the two germline ends. CDR3 in DNA: TGTGCCAGCGGTCGCCTCGGCAATGAGCAGTTCTTC. It translates to CASGRLGNEQFF.

Only one count was recorded for this clone. The rearrangement joins TRBV28 to TRBJ1-2; D unresolved. This CDR3 is built from 13 residues. Germline V CDR1 and CDR2: MDHEN, SYDVKM. The germline V and J ends were trimmed by 7 bases and 4 bases, with 13 bases remaining between them. CDR3 nucleotides: TGTGCCAGCAATCCCGAAGGGCCCTATGGCTACACCTTC. It yields the protein CASNPEGPYGYTF.

This chain uses TRBV11-2 with TRBJ2-7, with TRBD1 matching over 9 bases. The CDR3 totals 14 residues. Unmatched junction bases numbered 5, after V lost 5 bases and J lost 3 bases. Germline V gene data show CDR1 as SGHAT and CDR2 as FQNNGV. CDR3 in DNA: TGTGCCAGCAGCCCGGGACAGGGATACTACGAGCAGTACTTC. Its translation is CASSPGQGYYEQYF.

The chain carries TRBV18 and TRBJ2-2; TRBD1 might be the D (6 bases). The V and J ends lost 1 base and 5 bases respectively, with 11 bases between them. CDR1 and CDR2 (germline): KGHSH, LQKENI. This CDR3 has 15 residues. CDR3 loop: CASSPRPGETGELFF. The CDR3 DNA is TGTGCCAGCTCACCACGGCCAGGGGAAACCGGGGAGCTGTTTTTT.

This rearrangement joins TRBV2 to TRBJ1-2; the D is unclear. Germline CDR1 reads SNHLY; CDR2 reads FYNNEI. V lost 1 base and J lost 8, with 14 bases in between. The CDR3 length is 14 residues. The CDR3: CASSEGLGSRGYTF. Written as DNA, the CDR3 is TGTGCCAGCAGTGAAGGTCTGGGTAGTCGGGGCTACACCTTC.

Note on this clone: The likely explanation is a read error, given a far larger clone one base away. This chain links TRBV20-1 with TRBJ2-4; tentatively, D is TRBD1 or TRBD2 (5 bases each). The CDR3 extends over 11 amino acids. Germline CDR1 reads DFQATT; CDR2 reads SNEGSKA (reference sequence). In DNA, the CDR3 is TGCGGTGCCAGGTCCGGGACCATTCAGTACTTC. It translates to CGARSGTIQYF.

V and J are TRBV15 and TRBJ2-5; D is undetermined. Germline V CDR1 and CDR2: LNHNV, YYDKDF (reference sequence). The V end lost 0 bases, the J end lost 2 bases, and 13 bases lay between the germline ends. This CDR3 is built from 16 residues. The CDR3 is CATSRDMNSLQETQYF. The CDR3 nucleotides read TGTGCCACCAGCAGAGATATGAACAGCCTTCAAGAGACCCAGTACTTC. Full variable domain (rest looked up from reference TRBV15 and TRBJ2-5): DAMVIQNPRYQVTQFGKPVTLSCSQTLNHNVMYWYQQKSSQAPKLLFHYYDKDFNNEADTPDNFQSRRPNTSFCFLDIRSPGLGDTAMYLCATSRDMNSLQETQYFGPGTRLLVL.

The chain joins TRBV7-2 to TRBJ1-1, with D unclear. V was clipped by 6 bases and J by 1 base, with 9 bases between them. The CDR3 totals 13 residues. CDR1 SGHTA and CDR2 FQGNSA come from the germline V gene. CDR3 residues: CASSPQANTEAFF. In DNA, the CDR3 is TGTGCCAGCAGTCCCCAGGCGAACACTGAAGCTTTCTTT.

CDR3 region: CASSLMFVDRGAYEQYF. As DNA, the CDR3 is TGTGCCAGCAGTTTAATGTTTGTGGACCGGGGGGCCTACGAGCAGTACTTC. The chain has TRBV28 and TRBJ2-7, with 7 nucleotides matching TRBD2. With 2 bases clipped from V and 2 bases from J, the junction kept 12 bases outside the gene matches. CDR3 length: 17 amino acids. The germline V gene encodes CDR1 MDHEN and CDR2 SYDVKM. The entire variable domain, with the rest obtained from reference TRBV28 and TRBJ2-7, is as follows: DVKVTQSSRYLVKRTGEKVFLECVQDMDHENMFWYRQDPGLGLRLIYFSYDVKMKEKGDIPEGYSVSREKKERFSLILESASTNQTSMYLCASSLMFVDRGAYEQYFGPGTRLTVT.

The genes are TRBV7-9 and TRBJ2-1; 8 positions agree with TRBD2. The V segment lost 1 base and the J segment 8 bases; nucleotides outside the gene matches: 7. The germline V gene encodes CDR1 SEHNR and CDR2 FQNEAQ (reference sequence). The CDR3 contains 15 residues. CDR3 region: CASSLGGSGSDEQFF. CDR3 DNA sequence: TGTGCCAGCAGCTTAGGTGGAAGCGGGAGTGATGAGCAGTTCTTC.

This rearrangement joins TRBV11-3 to TRBJ2-1, with 7 bases identical to TRBD2. CDR3 length equals 11 residues. After removal of 5 bases from V and 12 bases from J, the junction contained 4 bases not matched to a gene. Germline V gives CDR1 SGHNT, CDR2 YENEEA. For the CDR3, the DNA is TGTGCCAGCAGCACCGGACTAGGGCAGTTCTTC. Encoded protein: CASSTGLGQFF.

This clone appeared a few times. The rearrangement uses TRBV30 and TRBJ1-5; no reliable D call. This CDR3 has 13 residues. CDR1 and CDR2 from the germline V gene are GTSNPN and SVGIG (reference sequence). Trimming left V 1 base short and J 7 bases short, with 11 bases between. In DNA, the CDR3 is TGTGCCTGGAGTGAATCAAGACTGCAGCCCCAGCATTTT. Its translation: CAWSESRLQPQHF.

The chain uses TRBV5-1 and TRBJ2-3, with 9 bases matching TRBD1. This CDR3 has 15 residues. V was clipped by 0 bases and J by 4 bases; unmatched bases: 3. Germline assignment: CDR1 SGHRS and CDR2 YFSETQ. This chain's CDR3 is CASSLEDRGSDTQYF. CDR3 nucleotide sequence: TGCGCCAGCAGCTTGGAGGACAGGGGTTCAGATACGCAGTATTTT.

The rearrangement uses TRBV7-8 and TRBJ2-1; D uncertain. With 2 bases removed from V and 0 bases from J, the gap between germline ends came to 14 bases. Germline CDR1 SGHVS, CDR2 FQNEAQ. CDR3 length: 17 amino acids. The CDR3 nucleotides read TGTGCCAGCAGCTTATTGAGTTCCCTGAGCTCCTACAATGAGCAGTTCTTC. It yields the protein CASSLLSSLSSYNEQFF.

The rearrangement uses TRBV28 and TRBJ1-2; a weak D match, TRBD1 (6 bases). With 8 bases removed from V and 8 bases from J, the gap between germline ends came to 15 bases. The CDR3 is 12 amino acids. Germline V gene lookup returns CDR1 MDHEN and CDR2 SYDVKM. The CDR3 loop is CASDSGQRGYTF. In DNA, the CDR3 is TGTGCCAGCGATTCGGGACAAAGGGGCTACACCTTC.

This chain uses TRBV5-6 with TRBJ2-3; D unclear. CDR3 length equals 13 residues. Trimming took 5 bases from V and 7 from J, leaving 14 bases between them. Germline V gene lookup returns CDR1 SGHDT and CDR2 YYEEEE. CDR3 protein: CASSHPIRHTQYF. Here the CDR3 DNA reads TGTGCCAGCAGTCACCCTATTCGTCATACGCAGTATTTT.

This chain joins TRBV7-6 and TRBJ2-1; the match to TRBD2 covers 15 bases. Germline V gene sequence: CDR1 SGHVS, CDR2 FNYEAQ. The CDR3 is made up of 20 amino acids. V was pared by 5 bases and J by 0 bases, with 11 bases of the junction left unmatched. CDR3 DNA: TGTGCCAGCAGCCCAACCCCGGGACTAGCGGGAGGTGCCTCCTACAATGAGCAGTTCTTC. Its translation: CASSPTPGLAGGASYNEQFF. Filled out from reference TRBV7-6 and TRBJ2-1, the complete variable domain reads GAGVSQSPRYKVTKRGQDVALRCDPISGHVSLYWYRQALGQGPEFLTYFNYEAQQDKSGLPNDRFSAERPEGSISTLTIQRTEQRDSAMYRCASSPTPGLAGGASYNEQFFGPGTRLTVL.

This clone was recorded a few times. The chain joins TRBV28 to TRBJ2-7, with 7 nucleotides matching TRBD2. The germline V gene encodes CDR1 MDHEN and CDR2 SYDVKM. This CDR3 is 14 amino acids long. With V trimmed by 8 bases and J by 4 bases, 11 bases remained unmatched. The CDR3 loop is CASSSGRGYYEQYF. CDR3 coding DNA: TGTGCCAGCTCCTCGGGGAGGGGCTATTACGAGCAGTACTTC. Full variable domain (remainder filled in from reference TRBV28 and TRBJ2-7): DVKVTQSSRYLVKRTGEKVFLECVQDMDHENMFWYRQDPGLGLRLIYFSYDVKMKEKGDIPEGYSVSREKKERFSLILESASTNQTSMYLCASSSGRGYYEQYFGPGTRLTVT.

CDR3: CASSFNAASGRTGELFF. CDR3 DNA sequence: TGTGCCAGCAGCTTCAACGCGGCTAGCGGGAGGACCGGGGAGCTGTTTTTT. J is TRBJ2-2 and V is TRBV7-3; 11 bases fit TRBD2. Trimming removed 3 bases from V and 5 bases from J; junction bases left unmatched: 8. The V gene's germline CDR1 is SGHTA and CDR2 FQGTGA. The CDR3 totals 17 residues.

The chain links TRBV7-9 to TRBJ2-5; 8 bases line up with TRBD1. After removal of 3 bases from V and 3 bases from J, the junction contained 3 bases not matched to a gene. CDR3 length equals 14 residues. Germline loops: CDR1 SEHNR, CDR2 FQNEAQ (reference sequence). CDR3 amino acids: CASSFSGGEETQYF. The CDR3 coding sequence is TGTGCCAGCAGCTTCTCAGGGGGCGAAGAGACCCAGTACTTC.

The rearrangement links TRBV9 to TRBJ2-3; maybe TRBD2 (5 bases). The length of the CDR3 is 13 residues. V lost 5 bases and J 3 bases, leaving 10 bases between the germline ends. CDR1 is SGDLS, CDR2 YYNGEE, per germline. The CDR3 here is CASRTEATDTQYF. The CDR3 DNA is TGTGCCAGCAGGACGGAGGCGACAGATACGCAGTATTTT.

The rearrangement joins TRBV5-1 to TRBJ1-6; 8 bases are shared with TRBD1. The trim removed 4 bases at V and 8 bases at J, leaving 2 bases unmatched. The CDR3 is 13 amino acids. Germline assignment: CDR1 SGHRS and CDR2 YFSETQ. The CDR3 DNA follows: TGCGCCAGCAGCCAGACAGGGGATTCACCCCTCCACTTT. Its protein product is CASSQTGDSPLHF.

This clone appeared once. The chain joins TRBV9 to TRBJ2-7; D not resolved. This CDR3 is built from 11 residues. From germline, CDR1 is SGDLS and CDR2 YYNGEE. V dropped 4 bases and J dropped 4 bases, with 6 bases sitting between them. The CDR3 region is CASSPPYEQYF. CDR3 sequence (DNA): TGTGCCAGCAGCCCCCCTTACGAGCAGTACTTC.

The DNA for the CDR3 is TGCGCCAGCAGCCCGGACAGCGGGGCGGCTAATGAAAAACTGTTTTTT. The encoded protein is CASSPDSGAANEKLFF. This chain connects TRBV5-1 to TRBJ1-4; tentatively, D is TRBD1 (6 bases). The length of the CDR3 is 16 residues. V shed 4 bases and J shed 3 bases, with 16 bases lying between them. CDR1 SGHRS and CDR2 YFSETQ come from the germline V gene.

The chain uses TRBV29-1 and TRBJ2-1; D gene uncertain. Trimming removed 3 bases at V and 2 bases at J, with 8 bases between. Germline CDR1 SQVTM, CDR2 ANQGSEA. The CDR3 totals 13 residues. Written as DNA, the CDR3 is TGCAGCGTTGAGAGTAATCCCTACAATGAGCAGTTCTTC. Protein: CSVESNPYNEQFF.

The rearrangement joins TRBV9 to TRBJ2-7; the D gene could be TRBD1 or TRBD2 (5 bases each). Germline CDR1 SGDLS, CDR2 YYNGEE. V dropped 0 bases and J dropped 2 bases, with 15 bases sitting between them. There are 16 residues in the CDR3. The CDR3 loop reads CASSVGSGLAPYEQYF. The CDR3 DNA reads TGTGCCAGCAGCGTAGGGTCGGGGCTAGCTCCCTACGAGCAGTACTTC.

This rearrangement joins TRBV5-1 to TRBJ2-7, with D unresolved. This CDR3 has 15 amino acids. Trimming shortened V by 4 bases and J by 3 bases, and 17 bases separated the two germline ends. CDR1 and CDR2 from the germline V gene are SGHRS and YFSETQ. The CDR3: CASSDHRHRYYEQYF. The DNA for the CDR3 is TGCGCCAGCAGCGATCACCGTCACAGATACTACGAGCAGTACTTC.